This T cell receptor (beta chain) was sequenced in a study of T cell responses to AZD1222 COVID-19 vaccine. Study overall: Second doses were pooled across both intervals (about 4 or about 12 weeks).

Points from the study as a whole: Clonal diversity may have been underestimated in mostly white British donors. Vaccine-related CD4 TCRs covered spike, predominating at 160-218 and 743-854.

This clone was observed once. Its antigen is not identified. The table came from immunoSEQ multiplex PCR; TCRdb's copy has only in-frame clones and leaves some out. Among approximately 190,000 clones listed, approximately 91% were seen once. The V gene lost 4 bases and the J gene lost 0 bases, with 7 bases spanning the gap. The CDR3 runs to 14 residues. CDR1 is SGHNT, CDR2 YENEEA, per germline. Sample: peripheral blood, taken on day 0 of AZD1222 vaccination. The rearrangement joins TRBV11-3 to TRBJ1-3, with D perhaps TRBD1 (5 bases). The source of this sequence is an adult in good health. The CDR3, as DNA: TGTGCCAGCAGCTCGGGACGCTCTGGAAACACCATATATTTT. It is translated as CASSSGRSGNTIYF.